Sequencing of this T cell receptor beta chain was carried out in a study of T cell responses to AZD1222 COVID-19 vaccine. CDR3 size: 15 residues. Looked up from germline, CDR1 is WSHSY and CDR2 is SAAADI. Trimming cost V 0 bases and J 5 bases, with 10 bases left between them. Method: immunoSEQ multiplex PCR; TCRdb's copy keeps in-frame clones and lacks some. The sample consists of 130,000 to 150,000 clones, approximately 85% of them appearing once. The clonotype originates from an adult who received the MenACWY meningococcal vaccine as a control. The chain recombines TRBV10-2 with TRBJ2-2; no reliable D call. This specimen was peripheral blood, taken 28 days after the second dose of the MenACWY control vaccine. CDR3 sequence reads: CASSESKAGTGELFF. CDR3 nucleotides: TGCGCCAGCAGTGAGTCGAAGGCCGGGACCGGGGAGCTGTTTTTT.